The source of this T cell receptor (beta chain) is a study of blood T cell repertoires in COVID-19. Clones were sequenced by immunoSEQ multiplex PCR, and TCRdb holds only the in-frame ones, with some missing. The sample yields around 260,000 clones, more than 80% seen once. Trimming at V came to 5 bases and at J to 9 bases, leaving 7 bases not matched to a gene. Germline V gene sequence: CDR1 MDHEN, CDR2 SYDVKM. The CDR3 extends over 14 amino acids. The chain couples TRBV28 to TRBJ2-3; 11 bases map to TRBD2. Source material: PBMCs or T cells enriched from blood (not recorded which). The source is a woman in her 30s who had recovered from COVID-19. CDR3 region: CASSMGLAAFTQYF. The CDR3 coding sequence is TGTGCCAGCAGTATGGGACTAGCGGCATTCACGCAGTATTTT.